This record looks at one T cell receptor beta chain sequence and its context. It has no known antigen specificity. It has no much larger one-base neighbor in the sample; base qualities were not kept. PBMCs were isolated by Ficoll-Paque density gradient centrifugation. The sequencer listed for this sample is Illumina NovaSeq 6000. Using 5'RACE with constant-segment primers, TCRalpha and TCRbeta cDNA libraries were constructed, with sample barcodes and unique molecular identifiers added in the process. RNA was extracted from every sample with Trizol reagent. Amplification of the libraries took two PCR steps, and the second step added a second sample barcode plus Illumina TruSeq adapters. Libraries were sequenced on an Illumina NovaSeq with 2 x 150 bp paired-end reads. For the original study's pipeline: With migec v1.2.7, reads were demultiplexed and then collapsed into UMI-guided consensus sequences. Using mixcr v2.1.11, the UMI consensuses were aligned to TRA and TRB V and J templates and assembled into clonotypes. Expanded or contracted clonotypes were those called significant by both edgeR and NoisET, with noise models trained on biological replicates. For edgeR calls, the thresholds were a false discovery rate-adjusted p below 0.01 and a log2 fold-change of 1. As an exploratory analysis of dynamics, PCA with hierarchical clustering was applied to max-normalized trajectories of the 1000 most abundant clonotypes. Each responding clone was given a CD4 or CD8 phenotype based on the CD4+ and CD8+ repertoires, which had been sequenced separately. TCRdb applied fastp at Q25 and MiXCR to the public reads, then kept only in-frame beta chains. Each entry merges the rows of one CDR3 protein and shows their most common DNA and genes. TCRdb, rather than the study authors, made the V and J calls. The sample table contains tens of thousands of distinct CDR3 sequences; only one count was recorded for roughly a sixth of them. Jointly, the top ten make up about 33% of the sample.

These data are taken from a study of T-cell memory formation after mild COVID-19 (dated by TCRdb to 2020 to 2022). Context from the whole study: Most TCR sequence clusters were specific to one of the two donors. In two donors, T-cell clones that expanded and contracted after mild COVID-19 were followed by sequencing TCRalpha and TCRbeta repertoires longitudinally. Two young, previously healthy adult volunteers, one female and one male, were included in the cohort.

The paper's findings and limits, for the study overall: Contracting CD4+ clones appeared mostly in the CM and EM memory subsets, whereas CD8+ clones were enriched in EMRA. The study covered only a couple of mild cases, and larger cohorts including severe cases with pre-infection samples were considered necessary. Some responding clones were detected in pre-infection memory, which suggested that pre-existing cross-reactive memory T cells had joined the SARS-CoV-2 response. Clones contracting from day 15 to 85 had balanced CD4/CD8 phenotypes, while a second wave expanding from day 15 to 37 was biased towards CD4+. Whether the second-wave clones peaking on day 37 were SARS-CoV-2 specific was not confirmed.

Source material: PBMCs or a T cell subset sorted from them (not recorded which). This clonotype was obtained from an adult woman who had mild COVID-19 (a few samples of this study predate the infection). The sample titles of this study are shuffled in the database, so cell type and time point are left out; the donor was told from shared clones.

Here is the DNA: TGCGCCAGCAGCTTGACGCCAGCTATCAATGAGCAGTTCTTC. Its product reads: CASSLTPAINEQFF. The V and J genes are TRBV5-1 and TRBJ2-1; no D gene is confidently identified. V loses 1 base of germline sequence and J loses 6 bases, and the interval between the two ends is 11 bases. The germline V gene supplies CDR1 SGHRS and CDR2 YFSETQ. The CDR3 runs 14 residues from the cysteine to the phenylalanine. Solely the CDR3 DNA is kept, with 42 bases framed from the first base.